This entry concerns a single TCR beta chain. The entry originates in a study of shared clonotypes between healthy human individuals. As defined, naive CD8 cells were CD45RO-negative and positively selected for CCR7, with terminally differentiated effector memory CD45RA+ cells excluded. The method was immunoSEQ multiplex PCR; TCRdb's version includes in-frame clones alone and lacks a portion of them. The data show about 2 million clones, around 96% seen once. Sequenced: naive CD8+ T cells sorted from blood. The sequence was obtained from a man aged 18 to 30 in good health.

The CDR3 reads CASSPDGGLYNEQFF. The CDR3 DNA follows: TGTGCCAGCAGCCCAGACGGGGGGCTTTACAATGAGCAGTTCTTC. V gene TRBV7-9 combines with J gene TRBJ2-1, with D possibly matching TRBD2 (7 bases). The length of the CDR3 is 15 residues. Germline assignment: CDR1 SEHNR and CDR2 FQNEAQ (reference sequence). V lost 5 bases and J lost 4, with 15 bases in between.